Described below is a single TCR beta chain sequence and its context. What this receptor recognizes is not known. Base qualities are not at hand, and no much larger clone is one base apart. This record comes from a study of beta chain features in type 1 diabetes (dated by TCRdb to the late 2010s). About the study as a whole: Patients and healthy donors did not differ in mean age, gender distribution, total cell number or subset yield. The study compared TCRB repertoires of sorted circulating CD4+ T cell subsets between recently diagnosed type 1 diabetes patients and matched healthy donors. Whereas all 30 or so donors provided naive and central memory subsets, regulatory and stem cell-like memory subsets were isolated from just 8 patients and roughly 8 healthy donors. A total of over 95,000,000 sorted cells were examined across all samples, and RNA yield correlated strongly with the number of cells per subset. On the study overall, not on this receptor specifically: Because small numbers of individuals were included in the HLA sub-analyses, any influence of HLA type on TCRB rearrangement was left unresolved. Naive, central memory and regulatory TCRB repertoires appeared more similar among patients than among healthy donors. PCR may preferentially amplify shorter templates, but because patient and control samples were amplified and corrected together, any resulting skew would affect both groups equally. Because cDNA was sequenced instead of genomic DNA, activated cells with high expression could be over-represented, although the groups did not differ in activation or CD3 levels. Type 1 diabetes patients showed a moderate but significant shortening of TCRB CDR3 length in all four CD4+ subsets. Patients with type 1 diabetes made fewer insertions and deleted more nucleotides at VDJ recombination sites, implying thymic rearrangement abnormalities.

V is reduced by 4 bases and J by 9 bases, leaving a spacing of 13 bases between them. The CDR3 goes from the cysteine to the phenylalanine over 13 residues. Only the CDR3 part of the read is kept: 39 bases, read in frame from the first base. The germline V gene gives CDR1 as SNHLY and CDR2 as FYNNEI. All of the isolated RNA was reverse transcribed with the High Capacity cDNA Reverse Transcription Kit, so expressed TCRB transcripts were sequenced. Deep immunoSEQ sequencing was performed on naive, central memory and regulatory T cell samples, with an average of approximately 3.9 million total reads per sample. Sorted cells were lysed in RLT buffer, and RNA was extracted using DNase-treated RNeasy Micro or Mini kits according to cell number. To prevent cross-contamination, every cell subset was processed on its own, while patient and healthy donor samples were processed together. The immunoSEQ multiplex PCR was used to amplify TCRB sequences from cDNA, generating 87-bp fragments that spanned the CDR3 region. Sequencing of the amplicons was performed on the Illumina HiSeq platform. In the source study's methods: PCR bias was corrected computationally using synthetic template baselines, and reads within Hamming distance 2 were collapsed, with unmergeable singletons discarded. By aligning reads against IMGT, V, D and J genes, CDR3 length, and insertions or deletions at six rearrangement sites were assigned. Within each subset, clonotype counts were normalized to the number of sorted cells before true diversity and Gini coefficients were calculated with the tcR R package. Repertoire sharing was quantified using the overlap coefficient calculated on TCRB nucleotide sequences. Out-of-frame TCRB sequences from naive cells were analyzed to stand in for the pre-selection repertoire. Sourced from immuneACCESS, this table was stored by TCRdb with only in-frame sequences that have V and J called. A share of the clones is absent; for the studies checked, an unresolved V gene accounts for under half, and the remainder has no known explanation. That table gives V, J and clone size, and the DNA gave D and trimming. Across this sample there are some 410,000 clones, with approximately 13% seen only once. Together, the top ten hold approximately 0.038% of the sample.

From each donor, a single peripheral blood sample of around 0.12 L on average was drawn into heparinised tubes. A BD FACSAria II and a panel including CD45RO, CCR7, CD25, CD127, CD95 and CD27 were used to sort naive, central memory, regulatory and stem cell-like memory CD4+ T cells. Purity was above 95% for every sorted population. PBMCs were isolated immediately by Lymphoprep density gradient centrifugation and stained directly without culture. To minimize batch effects, samples were stained and sorted in pairs, one healthy donor with one patient per experiment. The rearranged chain carries TRBV2 and TRBJ2-1; D gene: possibly TRBD1, on 5 matching bases. The TCR was taken from a man younger than 45 in good health. The sequencing input was naive CD4+ T cells from blood. According to the study, the label for this sample's cell subset or site signals: true naive CD4+ T cells. The CDR3: CASSVSPGIEQFF. The DNA sequence is as follows: TGTGCCAGCAGTGTAAGTCCAGGGATTGAGCAGTTCTTC.